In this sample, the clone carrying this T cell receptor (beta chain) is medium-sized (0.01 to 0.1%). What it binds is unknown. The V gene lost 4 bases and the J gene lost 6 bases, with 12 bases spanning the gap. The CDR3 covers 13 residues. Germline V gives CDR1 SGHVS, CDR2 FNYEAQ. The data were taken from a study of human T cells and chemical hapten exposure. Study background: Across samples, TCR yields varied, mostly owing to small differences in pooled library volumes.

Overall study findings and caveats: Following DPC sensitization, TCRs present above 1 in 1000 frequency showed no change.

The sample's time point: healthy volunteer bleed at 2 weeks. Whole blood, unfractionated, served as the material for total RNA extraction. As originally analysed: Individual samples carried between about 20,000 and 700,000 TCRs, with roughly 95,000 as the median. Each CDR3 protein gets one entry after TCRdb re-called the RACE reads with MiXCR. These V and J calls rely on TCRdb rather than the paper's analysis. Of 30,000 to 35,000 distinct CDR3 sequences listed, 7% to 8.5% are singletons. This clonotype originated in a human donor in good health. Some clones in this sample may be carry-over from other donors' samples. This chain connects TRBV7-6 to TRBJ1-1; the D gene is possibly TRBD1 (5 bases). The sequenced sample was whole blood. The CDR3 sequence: CASSSGGGSEAFF. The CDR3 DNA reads TGTGCCAGCAGCTCCGGGGGAGGCTCTGAAGCTTTCTTT. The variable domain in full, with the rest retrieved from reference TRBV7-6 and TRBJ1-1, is GAGVSQSPRYKVTKRGQDVALRCDPISGHVSLYWYRQALGQGPEFLTYFNYEAQQDKSGLPNDRFSAERPEGSISTLTIQRTEQRDSAMYRCASSSGGGSEAFFGQGTRLTVV.